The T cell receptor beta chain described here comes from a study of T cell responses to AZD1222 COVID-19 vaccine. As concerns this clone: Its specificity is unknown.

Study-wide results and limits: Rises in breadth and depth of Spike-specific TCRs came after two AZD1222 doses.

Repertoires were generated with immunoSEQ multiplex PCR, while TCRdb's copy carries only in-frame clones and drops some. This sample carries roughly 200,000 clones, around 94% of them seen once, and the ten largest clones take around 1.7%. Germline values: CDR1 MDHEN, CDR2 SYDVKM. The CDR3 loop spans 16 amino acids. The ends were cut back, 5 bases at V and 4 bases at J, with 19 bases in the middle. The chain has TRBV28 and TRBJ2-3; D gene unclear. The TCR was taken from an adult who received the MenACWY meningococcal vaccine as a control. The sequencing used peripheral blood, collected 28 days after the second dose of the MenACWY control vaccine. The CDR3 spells CASSPTPSTWADTQYF. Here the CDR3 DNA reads TGTGCCAGCAGTCCAACCCCCTCGACTTGGGCAGATACGCAGTATTTT. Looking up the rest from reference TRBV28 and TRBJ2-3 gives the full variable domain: DVKVTQSSRYLVKRTGEKVFLECVQDMDHENMFWYRQDPGLGLRLIYFSYDVKMKEKGDIPEGYSVSREKKERFSLILESASTNQTSMYLCASSPTPSTWADTQYFGPGTRLTVL.